This T cell receptor beta chain was retrieved from a study of cytomegalovirus exposure and HLA in healthy donors. V was pared by 7 bases and J by 4 bases, with 12 bases of the junction left unmatched. There are 16 residues in the CDR3. Germline loops: CDR1 SEHNR, CDR2 FQNEAQ (reference sequence). In the PCR, 60 Vbeta and 13 Jbeta primers were used. Sequenced by immunoSEQ multiplex PCR; TCRdb stores in-frame clones only, minus some. The table includes around 120,000 clones, roughly 63% detected once. V is TRBV7-9 and J is TRBJ2-1; 8 bases fit TRBD1. This clonotype originated in a man in his forties in good health and CMV-seropositive. Source material: PBMCs. The CDR3 DNA reads as TGTGCCAGCAACCGATCCCCAGGGGGCCTATACAATGAGCAGTTCTTC. Translation gives CASNRSPGGLYNEQFF.